These 27 T cell receptor beta chains originate from one sample sequenced in a study of shared clonotypes between healthy human individuals (dated by TCRdb to 2020 to 2021). The receptor library was made with the immunoSEQ multiplex PCR assay. The clones in this table, taken by TCRdb from immuneACCESS, are in-frame only. Not every clone is retained; where verified, under half of the shortfall comes from an unresolved V gene, and the cause of the rest is unknown. Across this sample there are over 2 million clones, with around 90% seen only once. Jointly, the top ten make up 0.3% to 0.4% of the sample. The sample taken for sequencing was naive CD4+ T cells from PBMCs. The cell subset or site tag for this specimen amounts to: CD45RA+ positively selected. These receptors were taken from a man in his late teens or twenties in good health. Some clones in this sample may be carry-over from other donors' samples.

The chain recombines TRBV28 with TRBJ2-2, with 8 bases fitting TRBD1. Losses at the gene ends were 1 base for V and 6 bases for J; bases not matched to a gene: 4. Per germline, CDR1 MDHEN and CDR2 SYDVKM. The CDR3 runs 15 residues. Written as DNA, the CDR3 is TGTGCCAGCAGTTTATTGGACAGGGACGCCGGGGAGCTGTTTTTT. The encoded protein is CASSLLDRDAGELFF.

The chain couples TRBV6-5 to TRBJ1-2, with TRBD1 matching over 7 bases. Germline lookup yields CDR1 MNHEY and CDR2 SVGAGI. The length of the CDR3 is 14 residues. Trimming took 2 bases from V and 4 from J; bases not matched to a gene: 4. CDR3 in DNA: TGTGCCAGCAGTTACACAACAGGGGTCTATGGCTACACCTTC. Protein sequence: CASSYTTGVYGYTF.

The genes are TRBV6-5 and TRBJ2-5; D is possibly TRBD1 (5 bases). V lost 2 bases and J 4 bases, leaving 14 bases between the germline ends. The germline V gene has CDR1 MNHEY and CDR2 SVGAGI. This CDR3 has 15 amino acids. In DNA, the CDR3 is TGTGCCAGCAGTTACGGCCTAGGGGTGGTAGAGACCCAGTACTTC. As protein: CASSYGLGVVETQYF.

Note on this clone: At the DNA level, this CDR3 is encoded by other sequences in the same sample as well. The chain has TRBV28 and TRBJ1-5; the D gene is possibly TRBD1 (5 bases). This CDR3 spans 15 amino acids. From germline, CDR1 is MDHEN and CDR2 SYDVKM. Between the trimmed V and J ends, which lost 3 bases and 7 bases, there was a span of 16 bases. CDR3 DNA: TGTGCCAGCAGTTTGGGAACAGGTGTGGGCCAGCCCCAGCATTTT. Translating gives CASSLGTGVGQPQHF. Looking up the rest from reference TRBV28 and TRBJ1-5 gives the full variable domain: DVKVTQSSRYLVKRTGEKVFLECVQDMDHENMFWYRQDPGLGLRLIYFSYDVKMKEKGDIPEGYSVSREKKERFSLILESASTNQTSMYLCASSLGTGVGQPQHFGDGTRLSIL.

The chain carries TRBV6-1 and TRBJ2-6; no clear D. Germline V gene data show CDR1 as MNHNS and CDR2 as SASEGT. The CDR3 has 14 residues. V was trimmed by 11 bases and J by 0 bases, leaving 11 bases between them. CDR3 sequence reads: CAGSLGSGANVLTF. In DNA, the CDR3 is TGTGCCGGGTCGTTAGGCTCTGGGGCCAACGTCCTGACTTTC.

The chain links TRBV29-1 to TRBJ2-7, with D perhaps given as TRBD1 or TRBD2 (5 bases each). The CDR3 sequence is 13 residues long. V shed 6 bases and J shed 3 bases, with 15 bases lying between them. Per the germline V gene, CDR1 is SQVTM and CDR2 is ANQGSEA. Here the CDR3 reads CSVHGGGDYEQYF. The CDR3 DNA reads TGCAGCGTCCATGGTGGGGGAGACTACGAGCAGTACTTC.

The J gene is TRBJ2-7, the V gene TRBV4-1; the D is unclear. Per germline, CDR1 MGHRA and CDR2 YSYEKL. The V end lost 0 bases, the J end lost 6 bases, and 3 bases lay between the germline ends. The length of the CDR3 is 11 residues. CDR3 DNA sequence: TGCGCCAGCAGCCAAGATTCCGAGCAGTACTTC. This translates into CASSQDSEQYF.

This clone was found once. The genes are TRBV9 and TRBJ1-1; D is ambiguous. CDR1 and CDR2 from the germline V gene are SGDLS and YYNGEE. The CDR3 spans 14 residues. V gave up 1 base and J gave up 7 bases, with 14 bases separating them. The CDR3 loop is CASSVSGGFNEAFF. In DNA, the CDR3 is TGTGCCAGCAGCGTAAGCGGTGGGTTCAATGAAGCTTTCTTT.

This CDR3 reads CASSPRRGVDQPQHF. CDR3 coding DNA: TGTGCCAGCAGTCCCCGGAGGGGGGTTGATCAGCCCCAGCATTTT. The rearrangement joins TRBV28 to TRBJ1-5, with a tentative D call TRBD1 (6 bases). V lost 5 bases and J lost 5, with 16 bases in between. The CDR3 is 15 residues long. Germline V CDR1 and CDR2: MDHEN, SYDVKM. Combining the CDR3 with reference TRBV28 and TRBJ1-5 gives the whole variable domain DVKVTQSSRYLVKRTGEKVFLECVQDMDHENMFWYRQDPGLGLRLIYFSYDVKMKEKGDIPEGYSVSREKKERFSLILESASTNQTSMYLCASSPRRGVDQPQHFGDGTRLSIL.

V usage is TRBV4-1 and J usage is TRBJ2-2; tentatively, D is TRBD1 or TRBD2 (5 bases each). V was pared by 0 bases and J by 5 bases, with 13 bases between. Per germline, CDR1 MGHRA and CDR2 YSYEKL. The CDR3 extends over 16 amino acids. The CDR3 DNA is TGCGCCAGCAGCCAAGACGCTGGGGGAGTTACCGGGGAGCTGTTTTTT. This encodes CASSQDAGGVTGELFF.

V usage is TRBV5-1 and J usage is TRBJ1-4; D remains ambiguous. The germline V gene has CDR1 SGHRS and CDR2 YFSETQ. Trimming took 4 bases from V and 0 from J, leaving 10 bases between them. This CDR3 spans 15 amino acids. This CDR3 is CASSVGSTTNEKLFF. Here the CDR3 DNA reads TGCGCCAGCAGCGTTGGCAGTACAACTAATGAAAAACTGTTTTTT.

A remark on this clone: The sample carries other DNA sequences with the same CDR3. The CDR3 here is CASSRQGASGNTIYF. CDR3 in DNA: TGTGCCAGCAGCAGGCAGGGGGCCTCTGGAAACACCATATATTTT. The chain carries TRBV6-6 and TRBJ1-3, with TRBD1 matching 8 bases. CDR3 size: 15 residues. Germline CDR1 is MNHNY and CDR2 is SVGAGI (reference sequence). The V gene end was trimmed by 6 bases and the J gene end by 0 bases; junction bases not matched to a gene: 4.

The V and J genes are TRBV5-1 and TRBJ1-1; tentatively, D is TRBD1 (5 bases). The CDR3 runs to 13 residues. V was cut by 5 bases and J by 9 bases, with 17 bases left in between. The germline V gene encodes CDR1 SGHRS and CDR2 YFSETQ. CDR3 sequence (DNA): TGCGCCAGCAGGACGATTGCGGGGGGAAAAGCTTTCTTT. Its translation: CASRTIAGGKAFF.

A word on this clone: Other DNA sequences within the sample encode an identical CDR3. The genes are TRBV5-1 and TRBJ2-7, with D unresolved. CDR1 is SGHRS, CDR2 YFSETQ, per germline. The V end lost 0 bases, the J end lost 3 bases, and 7 bases lay between the germline ends. The CDR3 extends over 13 amino acids. The CDR3 reads CASSLAGSYEQYF. CDR3 bases: TGCGCCAGCAGCTTGGCCGGCAGCTACGAGCAGTACTTC.

The chain links TRBV7-2 to TRBJ2-4; 7 bases align to TRBD2. Unmatched junction bases numbered 7, after V lost 2 bases and J lost 6 bases. Per the germline V gene, CDR1 is SGHTA and CDR2 is FQGNSA. The CDR3 extends over 15 amino acids. The CDR3 is CASSLLGREGNIQYF. In nucleotides, the CDR3 is TGTGCCAGCAGCTTATTGGGCAGGGAGGGAAACATTCAGTACTTC.

The chain links TRBV28 to TRBJ1-4, with 7 bases matching TRBD1. This CDR3 region has 17 residues. With V trimmed by 4 bases and J by 0 bases, 8 bases remained unmatched. The germline V gene encodes CDR1 MDHEN and CDR2 SYDVKM. The CDR3 DNA reads as TGTGCCAGCAGTTCTGACAGGGAGGGCCCAACTAATGAAAAACTGTTTTTT. Translated, it gives CASSSDREGPTNEKLFF.

The chain has TRBV9 and TRBJ2-1; D gene unclear. The CDR3 is 14 amino acids. The V and J ends lost 0 bases and 4 bases respectively, with 8 bases between them. From germline, CDR1 is SGDLS and CDR2 YYNGEE. The CDR3 spells CASSVDEAYNEQFF. The DNA for the CDR3 is TGTGCCAGCAGCGTAGACGAGGCGTACAATGAGCAGTTCTTC.

The rearrangement links TRBV10-1 to TRBJ2-5; D remains unclear. The germline gives CDR1 WNHNN, CDR2 SYGVQD (reference sequence). The CDR3 runs 13 residues. Trimming removed 2 bases at V and 7 bases at J, with 11 bases between. The CDR3 is CASSEESRSTQYF. DNA of the CDR3: TGCGCCAGCAGTGAGGAGTCAAGGTCGACCCAGTACTTC.

J is TRBJ2-3 and V is TRBV25-1; 8 nucleotides line up with TRBD2. The J segment lost 0 bases and the V segment lost 7 bases, leaving 6 bases of the junction unmatched. The CDR3 contains 15 residues. The germline V gene has CDR1 MGHDK and CDR2 SYGVNS. The DNA of the CDR3 is TGTGCCAGCACCCCACTAGCGGCTAGCACAGATACGCAGTATTTT. This translates into CASTPLAASTDTQYF.

A word on this clone: This sample also contains other DNA sequences that code for the same CDR3. V usage is TRBV7-9 and J usage is TRBJ1-2; D call uncertain. CDR3 length equals 13 residues. The V gene lost 2 bases and the J gene lost 4 bases, with 8 bases spanning the gap. Germline V gene sequence: CDR1 SEHNR, CDR2 FQNEAQ (reference sequence). CDR3 bases: TGTGCCAGCAGCTTAAATCAGCTCTATGGCTACACCTTC. Its protein product is CASSLNQLYGYTF. Together with reference TRBV7-9 and TRBJ1-2, the CDR3 gives the full variable domain: DTGVSQNPRHKITKRGQNVTFRCDPISEHNRLYWYRQTLGQGPEFLTYFQNEAQLEKSRLLSDRFSAERPKGSFSTLEIQRTEQGDSAMYLCASSLNQLYGYTFGSGTRLTVV.

V and J are TRBV27 and TRBJ2-7; perhaps TRBD2 as D (5 bases). Trimming shortened V by 5 bases and J by 5 bases, and 16 bases separated the two germline ends. CDR3 length equals 14 residues. The germline gives CDR1 MNHEY, CDR2 SMNVEV (reference sequence). CDR3 nucleotides: TGTGCCAGCAGTGCCCCCCAGCGGAAGAACGAGCAGTACTTC. Translated, it gives CASSAPQRKNEQYF.

The chain couples TRBV27 to TRBJ2-7; possibly TRBD2 for D (6 bases). This CDR3 has 14 amino acids. Looked up from germline, CDR1 is MNHEY and CDR2 is SMNVEV (reference sequence). Deletions cut 3 bases from V and 2 bases from J, with 11 bases between. Here the CDR3 reads CASSFGGVTYEQYF. The CDR3 DNA sequence: TGTGCCAGCAGTTTCGGGGGTGTTACCTACGAGCAGTACTTC.

V is TRBV6-5 and J is TRBJ2-3; D is unresolved. This CDR3 is 14 amino acids long. V lost 0 bases to trimming and J lost 4 bases, with 8 bases between them. CDR1 MNHEY and CDR2 SVGAGI come from the germline V gene. The CDR3 spells CASSYSGDSDTQYF. The CDR3, as DNA: TGTGCCAGCAGTTACTCGGGTGATTCAGATACGCAGTATTTT.

The chain couples TRBV9 to TRBJ1-1; perhaps TRBD1 as D (5 bases). The CDR3 covers 17 residues. Per the germline V gene, CDR1 is SGDLS and CDR2 is YYNGEE. V was pared by 7 bases and J by 1 base, with 23 bases between. The CDR3 protein is CASGPGDPTQPNTEAFF. The CDR3 nucleotides are TGTGCCAGCGGGCCCGGGGACCCAACCCAGCCGAACACTGAAGCTTTCTTT.

Here the CDR3 reads CASSAGQGTDTQYF. The CDR3 DNA sequence: TGTGCCAGCAGTGCGGGACAGGGCACAGATACGCAGTATTTT. The V gene is TRBV2, the J gene TRBJ2-3; TRBD1 matches 8 bases. This CDR3 spans 14 amino acids. V lost 4 bases, J lost 1 base, and 1 base stayed unmatched. Germline CDR1 is SNHLY and CDR2 is FYNNEI.

This chain links TRBV7-3 with TRBJ2-1; D gene ambiguous. CDR1 is SGHTA and CDR2 is FQGTGA in the germline V gene. Trimming pared 5 bases from V and 1 base from J, leaving 12 bases between. The CDR3 sequence is 15 residues long. CDR3: CASSKPGKSYNEQFF. CDR3 coding DNA: TGTGCCAGCAGCAAGCCCGGTAAATCCTACAATGAGCAGTTCTTC. Variable domain in full (rest from reference TRBV7-3 and TRBJ2-1): GAGVSQTPSNKVTEKGKYVELRCDPISGHTALYWYRQSLGQGPEFLIYFQGTGAADDSGLPNDRFFAVRPEGSVSTLKIQRTERGDSAVYLCASSKPGKSYNEQFFGPGTRLTVL.

This clone was seen a handful of times. The J gene is TRBJ1-1, the V gene TRBV2; TRBD1 agrees at 7 bases. The CDR3 consists of 15 residues. CDR1 is SNHLY, CDR2 FYNNEI, per germline. The junction had 6 bases not matched to a gene; V was cut back by 4 bases and J by 1 base. CDR3 in amino acids: CASSGGRTGNTEAFF. The CDR3 nucleotides read TGTGCCAGCAGTGGAGGCCGGACAGGGAACACTGAAGCTTTCTTT.